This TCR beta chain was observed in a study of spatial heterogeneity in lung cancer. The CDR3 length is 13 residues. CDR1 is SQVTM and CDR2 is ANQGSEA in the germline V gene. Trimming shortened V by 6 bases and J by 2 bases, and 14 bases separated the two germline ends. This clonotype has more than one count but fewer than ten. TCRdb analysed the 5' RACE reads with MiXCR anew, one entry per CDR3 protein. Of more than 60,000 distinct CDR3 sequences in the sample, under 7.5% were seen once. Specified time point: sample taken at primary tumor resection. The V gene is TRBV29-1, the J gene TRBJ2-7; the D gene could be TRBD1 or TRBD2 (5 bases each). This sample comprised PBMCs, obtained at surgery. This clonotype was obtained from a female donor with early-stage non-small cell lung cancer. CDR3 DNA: TGCAGCGTCGAACCGGGGCCCACCTACGAGCAGTACTTC. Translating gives CSVEPGPTYEQYF.